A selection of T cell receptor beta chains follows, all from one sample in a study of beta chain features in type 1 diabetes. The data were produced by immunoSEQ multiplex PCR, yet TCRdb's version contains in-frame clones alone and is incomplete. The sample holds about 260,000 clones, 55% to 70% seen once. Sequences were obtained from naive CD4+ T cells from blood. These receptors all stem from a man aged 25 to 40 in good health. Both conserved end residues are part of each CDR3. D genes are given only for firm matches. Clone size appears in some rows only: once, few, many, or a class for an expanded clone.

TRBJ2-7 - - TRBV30 TGTGCCTGGAGTGTATTCGACTACTCCTACGAGCAGTACTTC CAWSVFDYSYEQYF
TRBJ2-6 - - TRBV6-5 TGTGCCAGCAGTTACGAAGGGTCTGGGGCCAACGTCCTGACTTTC CASSYEGSGANVLTF
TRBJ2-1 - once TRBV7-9 TGTGCCAGCAGCTTAGCAGCAGGGAACAATGAGCAGTTCTTC CASSLAAGNNEQFF
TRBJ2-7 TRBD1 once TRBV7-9 TGTGCCAGCAGCTTCGCTGACAGGGGAGGCGAGCAGTACTTC CASSFADRGGEQYF
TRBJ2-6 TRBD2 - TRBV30 TGTGCCGAAATCTCCTCGGCGGGAGCCGGGGCCAACGTCCTGACTTTC CAEISSAGAGANVLTF
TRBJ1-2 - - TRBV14 TGTGCCAGCAGCCAAGATCGGTTAAGATACTTCTTC CASSQDRLRYFF
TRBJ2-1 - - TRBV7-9 TGTGCCAGCAGAGAAACCAACCGACTAGAGAACAATGAGCAGTTCTTC CASRETNRLENNEQFF
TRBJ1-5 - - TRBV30 TGTGCCTGGAGTGTACAGGGAAAGGGATTTAATCAGCCCCAGCATTTT CAWSVQGKGFNQPQHF
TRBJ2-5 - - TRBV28 TGTGCCAGCGTGCGCCCTTCAGCCAGGGAGACCCAGTACTTC CASVRPSARETQYF
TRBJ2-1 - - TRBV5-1 TGCGCCAGCAGCTTGGGAACGGGAGCCCTCTACAATGAGCAGTTCTTC CASSLGTGALYNEQFF
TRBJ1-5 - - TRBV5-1 TGCGCCAGCAGCTTGGAGGGGAATAGCAATCAGCCCCAGCATTTT CASSLEGNSNQPQHF
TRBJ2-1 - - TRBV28 TGTGCCAGCGCTGAGCCGGGCTCCTACAATGAGCAGTTCTTC CASAEPGSYNEQFF
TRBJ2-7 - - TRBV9 TGTGCCAGCAGCGTAGGGTTAGACAAGACCTACGAGCAGTACTTC CASSVGLDKTYEQYF
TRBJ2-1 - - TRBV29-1 TGCAGCGTTGATACTAGCTCCCTCTCCTACAATGAGCAGTTCTTC CSVDTSSLSYNEQFF
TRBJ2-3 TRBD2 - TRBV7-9 TGTGCCAGCAGCTTCGCGAAACTAGCGGCTAGCACAGATACGCAGTATTTT CASSFAKLAASTDTQYF
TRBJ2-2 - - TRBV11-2 TGTGCCAGCAGCCCTAGTACGGTCACCGGGGAGCTGTTTTTT CASSPSTVTGELFF
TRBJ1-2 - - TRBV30 TGTGCCTGGAGGGCAGGGGCACACTATGGCTACACCTTC CAWRAGAHYGYTF
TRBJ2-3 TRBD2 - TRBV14 TGTGCCAGCAGTTTTAGCGGGACGACCTTCACAGATACGCAGTATTTT CASSFSGTTFTDTQYF
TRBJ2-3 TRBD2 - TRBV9 TGTGCCAGCAGCGCCACTAGCGGGGTCACAGATACGCAGTATTTT CASSATSGVTDTQYF
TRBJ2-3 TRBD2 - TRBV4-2 TGTGCCAGCAGCCGAAAGCGGGGGCCCACAGATACGCAGTATTTT CASSRKRGPTDTQYF
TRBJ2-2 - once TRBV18 TGTGCCAGCTCACCCCGCGTTACGGCCGGGGAGCTGTTTTTT CASSPRVTAGELFF
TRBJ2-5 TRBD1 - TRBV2 TGTGCCAGCATGTTCCAGGGGGTGACGTACTTC CASMFQGVTYF
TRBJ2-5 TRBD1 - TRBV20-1 TGCAGTGCTCACCAGGGAACAGGGGTGTACTTC CSAHQGTGVYF
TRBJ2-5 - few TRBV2 TGTGCCAGCAGAGACTTTACTACCCTCCAAGAGACCCAGTACTTC CASRDFTTLQETQYF
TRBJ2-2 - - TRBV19 TGTGCCAGTGATAAGGGAATAGCCTACACCGGGGAGCTGTTTTTT CASDKGIAYTGELFF
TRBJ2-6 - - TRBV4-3 TGCGCCAGCAGCCTCATTCTGGGCTCTGGGGCCAACGTCCTGACTTTC CASSLILGSGANVLTF
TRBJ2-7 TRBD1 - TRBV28 TGTGCCAGCAGTTCCCCGGGGGACAGGGCATCCTACGAGCAGTACTTC CASSSPGDRASYEQYF
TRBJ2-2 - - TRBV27 TGTGCCAGCAGAGTACGAACCGGGGAGCTGTTTTTT CASRVRTGELFF
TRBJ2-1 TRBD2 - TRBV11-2 TGTGCCAGCAGCCAAGGACTAGCGGTAGAGCAGTTCTTC CASSQGLAVEQFF
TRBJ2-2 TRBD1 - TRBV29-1 TGCAGCGTTGTGGACAGGGGGACCGGGGAGCTGTTTTTT CSVVDRGTGELFF
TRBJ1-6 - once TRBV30 TGTGCCTGCTCAGGGCCAGGGCGGATTTCACCCCTCCACTTT CACSGPGRISPLHF
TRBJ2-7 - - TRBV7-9 TGTGCCAGCAGCCCGGGACAAGCCAACTACGAGCAGTACTTC CASSPGQANYEQYF
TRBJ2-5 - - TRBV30 TGTGCCTGGAGTGCCGAAGGCACTAGCCAGTACTTC CAWSAEGTSQYF
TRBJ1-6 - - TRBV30 TGTGCCTGGGGTCTCGCCGTAGGTTTGGATTCACCCCTCCACTTT CAWGLAVGLDSPLHF
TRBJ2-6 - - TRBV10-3 TGTGCCAGCAGACCCCAAGGGGCTGGGGCCAACGTCCTGACTTTC CASRPQGAGANVLTF
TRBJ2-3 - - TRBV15 TGTGCCACCAGCAGAGCACAGGCTAGCACAGATACGCAGTATTTT CATSRAQASTDTQYF
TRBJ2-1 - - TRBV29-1 TGCAGCGTTGGACGGGGATCGTTCTACAATGAGCAGTTCTTC CSVGRGSFYNEQFF
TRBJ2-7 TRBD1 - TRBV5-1 TGCGCCAGCAGCTGGGACAGGGGGAACTACGAGCAGTACTTC CASSWDRGNYEQYF
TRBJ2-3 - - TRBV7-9 TGTGCCAGCAGCTTAAGCATCAGCACAGATACGCAGTATTTT CASSLSISTDTQYF
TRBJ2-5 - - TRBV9 TGTGCCAGCAGCGTAGATACAGCCGGAAGGACCCAGTACTTC CASSVDTAGRTQYF
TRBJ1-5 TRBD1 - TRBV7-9 TGTGCCAGCAGCATGGGACAGGGACCTAAGCCCCAGCATTTT CASSMGQGPKPQHF
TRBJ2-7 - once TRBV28 TGTGCCAGCAGCGGGACCGATAGCTCCTACGAGCAGTACTTC CASSGTDSSYEQYF
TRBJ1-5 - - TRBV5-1 TGCGCCAGCAGTTTGACAGGTCTACAGCCCCAGCATTTT CASSLTGLQPQHF